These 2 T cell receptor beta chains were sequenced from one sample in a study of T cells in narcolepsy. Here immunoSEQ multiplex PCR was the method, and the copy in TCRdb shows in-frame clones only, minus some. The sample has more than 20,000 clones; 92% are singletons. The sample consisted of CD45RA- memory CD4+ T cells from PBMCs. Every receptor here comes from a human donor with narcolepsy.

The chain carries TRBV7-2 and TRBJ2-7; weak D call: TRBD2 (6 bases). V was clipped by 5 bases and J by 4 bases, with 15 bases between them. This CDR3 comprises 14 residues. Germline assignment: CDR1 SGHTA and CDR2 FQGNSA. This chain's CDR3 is CASSPGTRGYEQYF. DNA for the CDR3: TGTGCCAGCAGCCCGGGGACTCGCGGGTACGAGCAGTACTTC.

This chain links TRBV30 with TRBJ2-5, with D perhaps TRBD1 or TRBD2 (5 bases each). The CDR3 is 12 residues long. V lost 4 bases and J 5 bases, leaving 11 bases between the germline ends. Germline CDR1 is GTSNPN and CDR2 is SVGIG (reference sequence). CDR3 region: CAWNEWGETQYF. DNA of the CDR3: TGTGCCTGGAACGAGTGGGGGGAGACCCAGTACTTC.